This entry lists 21 T cell receptor beta chains sequenced from one sample in a study of T cell changes during pregnancy in multiple sclerosis. The method was immunoSEQ multiplex PCR; TCRdb's version includes in-frame clones alone and lacks a portion of them. The top ten hold roughly 0.77% of the sample, which has 75,000 to 100,000 clones, just over 90% seen once. The sample in question was peripheral blood, obtained in the second trimester of pregnancy. Receptors were obtained from a female donor in good health, enrolled as a control in a pregnancy study.

The genes are TRBV4-3 and TRBJ1-3, with D perhaps matching TRBD1 (6 bases). The CDR3 loop spans 17 amino acids. The germline gives CDR1 LGHNA, CDR2 YSLEER. V gave up 0 bases and J gave up 0 bases, with 12 bases separating them. The CDR3 DNA reads as TGCGCCAGCAGCCAAGACAGGACAGCCGTCTCTGGAAACACCATATATTTT. Translation gives CASSQDRTAVSGNTIYF.

The chain joins TRBV7-9 to TRBJ2-1; TRBD1 might be the D (6 bases). The germline V gene has CDR1 SEHNR and CDR2 FQNEAQ (reference sequence). Trimming pared 5 bases from V and 3 bases from J, leaving 14 bases between. The CDR3 spans 15 residues. The CDR3 nucleotides are TGTGCCAGCAGCCCCCGGGACATAGACTACAATGAGCAGTTCTTC. Its translation is CASSPRDIDYNEQFF.

The CDR3 reads CAGPSTTTNGEQFF. The CDR3 DNA is TGTGCCGGCCCCAGTACAACTACCAATGGTGAGCAGTTCTTC. The gene calls are TRBV19 and TRBJ2-1; D is undetermined. V was trimmed by 11 bases and J by 9 bases, leaving 23 bases between them. The germline V gene has CDR1 LNHDA and CDR2 SQIVND (reference sequence). The CDR3 runs to 14 residues.

As DNA, the CDR3 is TGTGCCAGCAGTCCGGAGGGGATTAGGTATGGCTACACCTTC. Translated, it gives CASSPEGIRYGYTF. The chain has TRBV6-1 and TRBJ1-2; weak D call: TRBD1 (5 bases). V lost 5 bases, J lost 5 bases, and 15 bases lay in between. The CDR3 runs to 14 residues. Germline V gene lookup returns CDR1 MNHNS and CDR2 SASEGT.

The J gene is TRBJ2-3, the V gene TRBV10-3; TRBD2 aligns across 14 bases. The length of the CDR3 is 15 residues. The germline CDR1 and CDR2 sequences are ENHRY and SYGVKD. The V segment lost 6 bases and the J segment 9 bases; nucleotides outside the gene matches: 8. The CDR3 DNA is TGTGCCATCAGCCCGGGACTAGCGGGAGAGTGGACGCAGTATTTT. It codes for CAISPGLAGEWTQYF.

This chain joins TRBV27 and TRBJ2-7; D possibly corresponds to TRBD2 (6 bases). CDR1 and CDR2 (germline): MNHEY, SMNVEV (reference sequence). V lost 2 bases and J lost 5, with 13 bases in between. This CDR3 has 14 amino acids. The CDR3 DNA reads as TGTGCCAGCAGTTTAGCTTCGGAGGGTGACGAGCAGTACTTC. Translating it yields CASSLASEGDEQYF.

The gene calls are TRBV14 and TRBJ2-1, with D hard to call. V was cut by 2 bases and J by 4 bases, with 6 bases left in between. CDR3 length: 13 residues. Germline loops: CDR1 SGHDN, CDR2 FVKESK. The CDR3 protein is CASSQKSYNEQFF. The CDR3 region has the DNA TGTGCCAGCAGCCAAAAATCTTACAATGAGCAGTTCTTC.

The genes are TRBV12-5 and TRBJ1-1; 7 nucleotides agree with TRBD1. The CDR3 length is 16 residues. Per germline, CDR1 LGHNT and CDR2 FRNRAP. J was trimmed by 0 bases and V by 1 base; bases with no gene match: 5. In DNA, the CDR3 is TGTGCTAGTGGTTTGGGGGCAGGGGGGATGAACACTGAAGCTTTCTTT. It specifies CASGLGAGGMNTEAFF.

In its sample, this clone was seen once. The chain has TRBV4-3 and TRBJ1-1; the D gene is possibly TRBD1 (6 bases). Deletions cut 4 bases from V and 6 bases from J, with 18 bases between. Germline-derived CDR1 and CDR2 are LGHNA and YSLEER. The CDR3 runs 15 residues. This CDR3 reads CASSRQGGGGAEAFF. As DNA, the CDR3 is TGCGCCAGCAGCCGGCAAGGGGGGGGTGGCGCTGAAGCTTTCTTT.

The gene calls are TRBV5-4 and TRBJ2-7, with a weak D call TRBD1 (6 bases). With 2 bases removed from V and 2 bases from J, the gap between germline ends came to 14 bases. Germline values: CDR1 SGHNT, CDR2 YYREEE (reference sequence). This CDR3 region has 15 residues. This chain's CDR3 is CASSLAGVGPYEQYF. The CDR3 DNA sequence: TGTGCCAGCAGCTTAGCAGGGGTTGGGCCCTACGAGCAGTACTTC.

The chain couples TRBV6-5 to TRBJ2-7; 7 bases map to TRBD2. CDR1 is MNHEY, CDR2 SVGAGI, per germline. J gave up 4 bases and V 4 bases, and 4 bases lay outside the gene matches. The CDR3 extends over 13 amino acids. CDR3 protein: CASSLTSAYEQYF. The DNA for the CDR3 is TGTGCCAGCAGTTTAACTAGCGCGTACGAGCAGTACTTC.

In this sample, this clone turned up once. This sequence joins TRBV5-6 and TRBJ2-1; no firm D call. The V and J ends lost 2 bases and 4 bases respectively, with 13 bases between them. Germline CDR1 is SGHDT and CDR2 is YYEEEE. The CDR3 is made up of 15 amino acids. Here the CDR3 DNA reads TGTGCCAGCAGCTTTGTGACACTCCTTTACAATGAGCAGTTCTTC. Translated: CASSFVTLLYNEQFF.

The CDR3, as DNA: TGTGCCAGTAGTATTCATACCCCCTCGGGGATCCAAGAGACCCAGTACTTC. It is translated as CASSIHTPSGIQETQYF. The chain carries TRBV19 and TRBJ2-5; D is possibly TRBD2 (5 bases). The CDR3 is 17 amino acids. V was shortened by 3 bases and J by 1 base, with 18 bases between the two germline ends. Germline CDR1 is LNHDA and CDR2 is SQIVND (reference sequence).

This clone was seen only a few times. DNA of the CDR3: TGTGCCAGCAGTTTAGGGACAGGTGAAGCTTTCTTT. Protein product: CASSLGTGEAFF. This chain joins TRBV28 and TRBJ1-1; 8 bases match TRBD1. V gave up 2 bases and J gave up 7 bases; unmatched junction bases: 0. Germline V CDR1 and CDR2: MDHEN, SYDVKM. The CDR3 has 12 residues.

The V gene is TRBV27, the J gene TRBJ1-2, with TRBD1 identical over 8 bases. Germline CDR1 and CDR2: MNHEY and SMNVEV (reference sequence). V dropped 3 bases and J dropped 2; count of bases not matched to a gene: 11. The CDR3 is 17 residues long. The CDR3 region is CASSFSGTGDSNYGYTF. CDR3 in DNA: TGTGCCAGCAGTTTCTCCGGGACAGGAGATTCCAACTATGGCTACACCTTC.

The DNA of the CDR3 is TGTGCCTGGAGTGGGCCTAGCACCACAGATACGCAGTATTTT. As protein: CAWSGPSTTDTQYF. V is TRBV30 and J is TRBJ2-3; tentative D call: TRBD2 (5 bases). With 1 base removed from V and 2 bases from J, the gap between germline ends came to 10 bases. The CDR3 length is 14 residues. The germline gives CDR1 GTSNPN, CDR2 SVGIG (reference sequence).

This rearrangement joins TRBV7-8 to TRBJ1-3; 11 positions agree with TRBD1. Germline V CDR1 and CDR2: SGHVS, FQNEAQ. The CDR3 contains 17 residues. The junction had 8 bases not matched to a gene; V was cut back by 3 bases and J by 4 bases. The chain's CDR3 is CASSFLGQGAPGNTIYF. The CDR3 DNA reads as TGTGCCAGCAGCTTTCTCGGACAGGGGGCGCCCGGAAACACCATATATTTT.

This chain joins TRBV27 and TRBJ1-1; 7 nucleotides line up with TRBD1. Trimming removed 3 bases from V and 4 bases from J; junction bases left unmatched: 8. CDR1 and CDR2 from the germline V gene are MNHEY and SMNVEV (reference sequence). CDR3 length: 15 residues. CDR3 in amino acids: CASSFYRGRGTEAFF. CDR3 nucleotides: TGTGCCAGCAGTTTCTACAGGGGCCGGGGCACTGAAGCTTTCTTT.

This sequence joins TRBV10-3 and TRBJ2-7, with D possibly TRBD1 on 5 matching bases. The CDR3 runs to 14 residues. Germline V gene data show CDR1 as ENHRY and CDR2 as SYGVKD. Trimming removed 3 bases from V and 0 bases from J, with 9 bases in between. CDR3 nucleotides: TGTGCCATCAGTGACTTACAGGCCTCCTACGAGCAGTACTTC. Translation: CAISDLQASYEQYF.

This sequence joins TRBV7-8 and TRBJ1-1; 9 nucleotides agree with TRBD1. CDR1 is SGHVS and CDR2 is FQNEAQ in the germline V gene. CDR3 length: 17 residues. J gave up 11 bases and V 4 bases, and 20 bases lay outside the gene matches. Here the CDR3 DNA reads TGTGCCAGCAGCTATTACCCGACAGGGGGGAGACTGAACGAGGCTTTCTTT. This translates into CASSYYPTGGRLNEAFF.

The V call is TRBV2, the J call TRBJ2-3; possibly TRBD1 for D (6 bases). Germline lookup yields CDR1 SNHLY and CDR2 FYNNEI. The CDR3 loop spans 15 amino acids. Between the trimmed V and J ends, which lost 2 bases and 5 bases, there was a span of 14 bases. Written as DNA, the CDR3 is TGTGCCAGCAGTGAATTTGGCAGGGGAGAAGATACGCAGTATTTT. Its translation: CASSEFGRGEDTQYF.